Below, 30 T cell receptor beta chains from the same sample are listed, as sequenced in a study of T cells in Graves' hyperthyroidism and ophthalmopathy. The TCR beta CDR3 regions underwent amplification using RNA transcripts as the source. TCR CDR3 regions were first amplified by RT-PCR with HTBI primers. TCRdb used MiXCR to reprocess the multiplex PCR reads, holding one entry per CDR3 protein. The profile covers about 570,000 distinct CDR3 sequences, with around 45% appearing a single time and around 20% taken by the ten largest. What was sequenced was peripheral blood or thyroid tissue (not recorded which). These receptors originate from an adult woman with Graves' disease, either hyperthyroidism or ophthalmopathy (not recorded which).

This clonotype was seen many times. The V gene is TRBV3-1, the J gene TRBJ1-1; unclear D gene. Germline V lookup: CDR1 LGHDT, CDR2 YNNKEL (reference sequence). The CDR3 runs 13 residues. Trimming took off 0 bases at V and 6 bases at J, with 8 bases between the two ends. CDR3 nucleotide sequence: TGTGCCAGCAGCCAAGATCAAATGGCTGAAGCTTTCTTT. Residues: CASSQDQMAEAFF.

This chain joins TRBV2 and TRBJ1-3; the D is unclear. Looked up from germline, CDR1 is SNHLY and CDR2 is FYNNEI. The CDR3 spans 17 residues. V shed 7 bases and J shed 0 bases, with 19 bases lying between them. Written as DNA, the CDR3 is TGTGCCAGCACTCCGGGCCCCCATATGATCTCTGGAAACACCATATATTTT. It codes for CASTPGPHMISGNTIYF.

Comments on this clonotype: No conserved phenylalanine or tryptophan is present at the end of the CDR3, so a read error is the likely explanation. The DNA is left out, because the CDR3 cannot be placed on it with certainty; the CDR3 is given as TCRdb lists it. CDR3 sequence: CASSLGGNS. The chain recombines TRBV7-2 with TRBJ1-3. The CDR3 spans 9 amino acids, including both terminal residues. The germline CDR1 and CDR2 sequences are SGHTA and FQGNSA.

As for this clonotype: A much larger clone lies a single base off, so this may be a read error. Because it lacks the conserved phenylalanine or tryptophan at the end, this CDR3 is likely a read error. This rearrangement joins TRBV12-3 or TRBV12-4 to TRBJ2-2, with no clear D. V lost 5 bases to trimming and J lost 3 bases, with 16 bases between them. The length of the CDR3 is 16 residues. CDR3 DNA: TGTGCCAGCAGTCGGACGCTTCATAAATACACCGGGGAGCTGTTTTCT. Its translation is CASSRTLHKYTGELFS.

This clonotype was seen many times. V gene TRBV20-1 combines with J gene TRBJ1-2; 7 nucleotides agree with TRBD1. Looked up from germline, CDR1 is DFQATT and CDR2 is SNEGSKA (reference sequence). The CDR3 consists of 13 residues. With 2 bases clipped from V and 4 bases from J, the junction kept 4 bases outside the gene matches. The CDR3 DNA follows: TGCAGTGCTAGAAGACAGGGCGGCTATGGCTACACCTTC. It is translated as CSARRQGGYGYTF.

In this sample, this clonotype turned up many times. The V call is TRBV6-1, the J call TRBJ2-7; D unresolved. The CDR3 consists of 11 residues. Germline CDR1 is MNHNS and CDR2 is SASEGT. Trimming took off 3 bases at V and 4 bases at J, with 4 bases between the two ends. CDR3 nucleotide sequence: TGTGCCAGCAGTGACCCATACGAGCAGTACTTC. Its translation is CASSDPYEQYF.

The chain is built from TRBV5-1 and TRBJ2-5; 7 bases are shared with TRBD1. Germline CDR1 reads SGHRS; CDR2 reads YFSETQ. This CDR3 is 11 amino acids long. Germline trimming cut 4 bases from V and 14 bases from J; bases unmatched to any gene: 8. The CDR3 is CASSPGQDQYF. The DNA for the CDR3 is TGCGCCAGCAGCCCCGGACAGGACCAATACTTC.

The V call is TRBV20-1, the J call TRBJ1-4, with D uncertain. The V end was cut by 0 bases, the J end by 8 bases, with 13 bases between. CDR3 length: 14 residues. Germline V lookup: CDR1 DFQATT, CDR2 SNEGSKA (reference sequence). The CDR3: CSARDPGEGEKLFF. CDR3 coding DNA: TGCAGTGCTAGAGATCCCGGGGAAGGCGAAAAACTGTTTTTT.

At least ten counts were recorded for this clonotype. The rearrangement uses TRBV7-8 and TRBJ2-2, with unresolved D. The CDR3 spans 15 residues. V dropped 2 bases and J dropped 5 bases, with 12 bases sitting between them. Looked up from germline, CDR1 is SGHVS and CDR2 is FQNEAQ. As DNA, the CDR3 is TGTGCCAGCAGCTTAAGTATAGGGATGACCGGGGAGCTGTTTTTT. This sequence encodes CASSLSIGMTGELFF.

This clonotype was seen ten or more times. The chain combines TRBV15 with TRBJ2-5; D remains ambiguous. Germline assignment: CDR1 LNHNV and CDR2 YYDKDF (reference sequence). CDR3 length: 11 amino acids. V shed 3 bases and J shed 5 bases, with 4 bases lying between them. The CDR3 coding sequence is TGTGCCACCAGCAGCGGGGAGACCCAGTACTTC. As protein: CATSSGETQYF.

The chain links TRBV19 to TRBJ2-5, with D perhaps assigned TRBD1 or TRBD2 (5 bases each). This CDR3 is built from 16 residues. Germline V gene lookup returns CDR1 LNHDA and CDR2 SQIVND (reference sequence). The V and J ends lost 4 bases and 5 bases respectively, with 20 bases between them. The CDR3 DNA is TGTGCCAGTAGTAGGGGGTACTCTGGGGCGGTGGAGACCCAGTACTTC. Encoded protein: CASSRGYSGAVETQYF. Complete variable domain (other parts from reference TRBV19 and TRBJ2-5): DGGITQSPKYLFRKEGQNVTLSCEQNLNHDAMYWYRQDPGQGLRLIYYSQIVNDFQKGDIAEGYSVSREKKESFPLTVTSAQKNPTAFYLCASSRGYSGAVETQYFGPGTRLLVL.

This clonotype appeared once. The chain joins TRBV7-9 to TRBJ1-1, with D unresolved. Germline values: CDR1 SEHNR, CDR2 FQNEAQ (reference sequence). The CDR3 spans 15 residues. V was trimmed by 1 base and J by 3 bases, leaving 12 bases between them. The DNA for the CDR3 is TGTGCCAGCAGCTTAGGGGAGAGTGGGGACACTGAAGCTTTCTTT. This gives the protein CASSLGESGDTEAFF.

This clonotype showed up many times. The CDR3 region is CASSTLAGTVETQYF. The DNA of the CDR3 is TGTGCCAGCAGCACACTAGCGGGGACCGTAGAGACCCAGTACTTC. The chain uses TRBV12-3 or TRBV12-4 and TRBJ2-5; 10 bases line up with TRBD2. The junction had 8 bases not matched to a gene; V was cut back by 6 bases and J by 4 bases. This CDR3 is built from 15 residues.

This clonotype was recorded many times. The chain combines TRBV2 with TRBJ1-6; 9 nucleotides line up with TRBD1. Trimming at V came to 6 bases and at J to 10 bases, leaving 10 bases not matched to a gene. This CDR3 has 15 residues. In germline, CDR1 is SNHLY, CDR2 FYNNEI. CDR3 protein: CASREQGALMSPLHF. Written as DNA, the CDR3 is TGTGCCAGCAGAGAACAGGGGGCGCTTATGTCACCCCTCCACTTT.

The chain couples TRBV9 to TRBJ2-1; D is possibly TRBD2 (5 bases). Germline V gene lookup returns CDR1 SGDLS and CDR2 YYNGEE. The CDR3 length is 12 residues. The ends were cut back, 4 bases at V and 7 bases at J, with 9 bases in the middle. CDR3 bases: TGTGCCAGCAGCAGGACTGTTAATGAGCAGTTCTTC. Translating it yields CASSRTVNEQFF.

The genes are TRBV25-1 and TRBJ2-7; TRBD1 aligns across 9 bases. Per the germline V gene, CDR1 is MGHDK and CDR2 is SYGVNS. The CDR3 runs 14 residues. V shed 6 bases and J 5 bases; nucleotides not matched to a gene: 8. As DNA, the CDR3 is TGTGCCAGCAGCGAGGGACAGGGAACCCACGAGCAGTACTTC. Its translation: CASSEGQGTHEQYF.

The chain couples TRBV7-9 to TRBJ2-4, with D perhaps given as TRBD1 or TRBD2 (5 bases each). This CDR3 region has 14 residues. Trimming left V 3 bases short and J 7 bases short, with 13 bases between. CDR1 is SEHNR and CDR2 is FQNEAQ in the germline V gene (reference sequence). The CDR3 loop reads CASSFWDGWNIQYF. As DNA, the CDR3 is TGTGCCAGCAGCTTTTGGGACGGGTGGAACATTCAGTACTTC.

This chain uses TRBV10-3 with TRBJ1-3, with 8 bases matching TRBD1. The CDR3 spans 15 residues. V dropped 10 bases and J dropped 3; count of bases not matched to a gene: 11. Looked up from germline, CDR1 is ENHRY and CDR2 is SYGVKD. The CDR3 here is CATGQGRGVGNTIYF. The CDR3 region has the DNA TGTGCCACAGGACAGGGCCGCGGGGTTGGAAACACCATATATTTT.

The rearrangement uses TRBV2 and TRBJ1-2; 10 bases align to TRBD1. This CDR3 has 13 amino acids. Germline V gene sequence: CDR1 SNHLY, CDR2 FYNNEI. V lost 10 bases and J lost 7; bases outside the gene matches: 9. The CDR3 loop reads CAIGGGQGSGYTF. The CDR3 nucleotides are TGTGCCATCGGAGGGGGACAGGGGTCTGGCTACACCTTC.

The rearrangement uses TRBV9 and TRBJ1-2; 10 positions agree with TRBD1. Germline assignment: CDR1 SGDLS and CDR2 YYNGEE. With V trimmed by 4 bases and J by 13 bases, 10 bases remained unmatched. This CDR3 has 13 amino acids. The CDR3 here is CASSPDRGRSFTF. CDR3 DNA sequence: TGTGCCAGCAGCCCCGACAGGGGGCGGAGTTTCACCTTC.

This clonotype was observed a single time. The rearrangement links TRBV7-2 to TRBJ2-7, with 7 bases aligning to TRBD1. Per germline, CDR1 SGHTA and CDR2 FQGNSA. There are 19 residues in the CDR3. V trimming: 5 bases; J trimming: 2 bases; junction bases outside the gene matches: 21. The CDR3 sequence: CASSVERPGGEAPAYEQYF. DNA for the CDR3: TGTGCCAGCAGCGTTGAAAGGCCAGGGGGAGAGGCCCCCGCCTACGAGCAGTACTTC. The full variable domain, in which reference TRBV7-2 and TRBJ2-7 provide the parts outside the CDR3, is GAGVSQSPSNKVTEKGKDVELRCDPISGHTALYWYRQSLGQGLEFLIYFQGNSAPDKSGLPSDRFSAERTGGSVSTLTIQRTQQEDSAVYLCASSVERPGGEAPAYEQYFGPGTRLTVT.

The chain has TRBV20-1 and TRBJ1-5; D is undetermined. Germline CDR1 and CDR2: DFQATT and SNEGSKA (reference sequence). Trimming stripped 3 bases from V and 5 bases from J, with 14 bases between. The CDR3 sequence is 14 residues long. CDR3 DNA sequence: TGCAGTGCTAGTTTAGGACGGGAGCATCAGCCCCAGCATTTT. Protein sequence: CSASLGREHQPQHF.

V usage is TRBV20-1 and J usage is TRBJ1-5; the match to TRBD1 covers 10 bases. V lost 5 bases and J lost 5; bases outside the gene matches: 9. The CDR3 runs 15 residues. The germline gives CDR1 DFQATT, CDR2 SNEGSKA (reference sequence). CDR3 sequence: CSAFSGTGAYQPQHF. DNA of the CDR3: TGCAGTGCTTTCTCAGGGACAGGGGCCTATCAGCCCCAGCATTTT.

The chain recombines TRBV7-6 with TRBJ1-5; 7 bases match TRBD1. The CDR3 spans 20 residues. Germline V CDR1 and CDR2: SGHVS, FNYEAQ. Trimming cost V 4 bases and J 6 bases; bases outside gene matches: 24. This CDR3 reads CASSSPILAGGPGGGQPQHF. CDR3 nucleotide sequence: TGTGCCAGCAGCTCCCCTATACTAGCGGGAGGGCCAGGGGGTGGTCAGCCCCAGCATTTT.

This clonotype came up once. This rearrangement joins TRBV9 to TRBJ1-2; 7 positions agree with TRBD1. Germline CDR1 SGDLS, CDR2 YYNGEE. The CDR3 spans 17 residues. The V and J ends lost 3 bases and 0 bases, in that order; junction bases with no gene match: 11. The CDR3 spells CASSGTGTDLTNYGYTF. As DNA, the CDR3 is TGTGCCAGCAGCGGGACCGGGACAGACCTAACTAACTATGGCTACACCTTC. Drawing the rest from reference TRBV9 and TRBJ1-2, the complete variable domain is DSGVTQTPKHLITATGQRVTLRCSPRSGDLSVYWYQQSLDQGLQFLIQYYNGEERAKGNILERFSAQQFPDLHSELNLSSLELGDSALYFCASSGTGTDLTNYGYTFGSGTRLTVV.

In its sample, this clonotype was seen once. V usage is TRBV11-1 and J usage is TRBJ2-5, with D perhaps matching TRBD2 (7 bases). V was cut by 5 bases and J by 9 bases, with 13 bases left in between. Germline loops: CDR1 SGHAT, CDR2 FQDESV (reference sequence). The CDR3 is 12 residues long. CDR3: CASSKDGGPQYF. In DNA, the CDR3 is TGTGCCAGCAGCAAAGACGGGGGGCCCCAGTACTTC.

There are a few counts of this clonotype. CDR3 sequence reads: CASSPAGAAGKAFF. CDR3 bases: TGTGCCAGCTCACCAGCGGGCGCGGCAGGAAAAGCTTTCTTT. The rearrangement uses TRBV18 and TRBJ1-1; D not resolved. This CDR3 contains 14 residues. V lost 2 bases to trimming and J lost 9 bases, with 16 bases between them. Germline V gene lookup returns CDR1 KGHSH and CDR2 LQKENI.

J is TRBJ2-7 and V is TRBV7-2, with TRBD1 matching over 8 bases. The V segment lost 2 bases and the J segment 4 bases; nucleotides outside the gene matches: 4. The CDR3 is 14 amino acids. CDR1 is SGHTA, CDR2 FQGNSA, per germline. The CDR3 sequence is CASSLQDRAYEQYF. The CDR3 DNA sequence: TGTGCCAGCAGCTTACAGGACAGGGCTTACGAGCAGTACTTC.

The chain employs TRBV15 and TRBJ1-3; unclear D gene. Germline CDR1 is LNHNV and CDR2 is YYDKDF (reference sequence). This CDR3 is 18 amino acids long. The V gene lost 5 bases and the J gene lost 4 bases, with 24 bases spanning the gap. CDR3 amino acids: CATSASSPIDRSGNTIYF. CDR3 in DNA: TGTGCCACCAGCGCCAGCAGTCCGATAGACCGGTCAGGAAACACCATATATTTT.

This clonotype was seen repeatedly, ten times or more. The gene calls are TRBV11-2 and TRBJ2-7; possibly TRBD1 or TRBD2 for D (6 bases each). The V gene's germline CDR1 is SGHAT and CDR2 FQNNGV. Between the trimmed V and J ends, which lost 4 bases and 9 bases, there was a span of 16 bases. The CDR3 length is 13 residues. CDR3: CASSSAGPTGQYF. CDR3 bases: TGTGCCAGCAGCTCGGCGGGACCGACAGGGCAGTACTTC. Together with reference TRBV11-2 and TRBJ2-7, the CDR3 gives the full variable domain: EAGVAQSPRYKIIEKRQSVAFWCNPISGHATLYWYQQILGQGPKLLIQFQNNGVVDDSQLPKDRFSAERLKGVDSTLKIQPAKLEDSAVYLCASSSAGPTGQYFGPGTRLTVT.